These 14 T cell receptor beta chains originate from one sample sequenced in a study of T cells in Graves' hyperthyroidism and ophthalmopathy (dated by TCRdb to the late 2010s). Library prep was done by multiplex PCR. The sequencer listed for this sample is Illumina HiSeq 2000. Amplification of TCR beta CDR3 regions was carried out from RNA transcripts. For the first round of RT-PCR on the TCR CDR3, the HTBI primer set was used together with the Qiagen OneStep RT-PCR kit. TCRdb reprocessing: public reads trimmed at Q25 with fastp, clones called with MiXCR, in-frame beta chains kept. Rows with one shared CDR3 protein collapse into an entry with the most common genes and DNA. The sample yields roughly 290,000 distinct CDR3 sequences; roughly 14% were counted once. The ten largest make up roughly 8% of the sample. Sequenced sample: blood. The receptors were gathered from a woman aged 30 to 39 with Graves' hyperthyroidism that later progressed to Graves' ophthalmopathy.

A word on this clonotype: A much larger clone lies a single base off, so this may be a read error. The chain carries TRBV29-1 and TRBJ2-7, with D perhaps TRBD1 (6 bases). The CDR3 contains 13 residues. Germline CDR1 and CDR2: SQVTM and ANQGSEA. CDR3 loop: CRVGGGGRYEQYF. CDR3 DNA: TGCCGCGTTGGTGGGGGCGGACGCTACGAGCAGTACTTC.

In its sample, this clonotype was seen many times. This rearrangement joins TRBV6-2 or TRBV6-3 to TRBJ1-1; no firm D call. Trimming pared 1 base from V and 1 base from J, leaving 7 bases between. This CDR3 has 14 residues. Germline V lookup: CDR1 MNHEY, CDR2 SVGEGT. DNA of the CDR3: TGTGCCAGCAGTTACTTCCAGTGGAACACTGAAGCTTTCTTT. Its protein is CASSYFQWNTEAFF.

This clonotype appeared many times. The chain couples TRBV20-1 to TRBJ2-7; D remains unclear. Germline CDR1 reads DFQATT; CDR2 reads SNEGSKA (reference sequence). V lost 0 bases, J lost 5 bases, and 17 bases lay in between. The CDR3 covers 15 residues. Here the CDR3 reads CSARDRHKASHEQYF. In nucleotides, the CDR3 is TGCAGTGCTAGAGATCGTCACAAAGCCAGCCACGAGCAGTACTTC.

The chain has TRBV7-8 and TRBJ2-7, with 13 positions matching TRBD2. Germline CDR1 SGHVS, CDR2 FQNEAQ. V lost 6 bases to trimming and J lost 6 bases; unmatched junction nucleotides: 8. There are 15 residues in the CDR3. CDR3 protein: CASRPLAGGTVEQYF. In DNA form, the CDR3 reads TGTGCCAGCAGGCCACTAGCGGGAGGGACCGTCGAGCAGTACTTC.

The rearrangement links TRBV28 to TRBJ1-4; D ambiguous. The CDR3 has 12 amino acids. From germline, CDR1 is MDHEN and CDR2 SYDVKM. V lost 6 bases, J lost 3 bases, and 5 bases lay in between. The DNA for the CDR3 is TGTGCCAGCAGACAATCTAATGAAAAACTGTTTTTT. It yields the protein CASRQSNEKLFF.

Ten or more counts support this clonotype. The chain uses TRBV20-1 and TRBJ2-1; D call uncertain. There are 15 residues in the CDR3. Between the trimmed V and J ends, which lost 4 bases and 1 base, there was a span of 14 bases. In germline, CDR1 is DFQATT, CDR2 SNEGSKA (reference sequence). Here the CDR3 DNA reads TGCAGTGCTACATTAAGGCCCGAGTCCTACAATGAGCAGTTCTTC. Translating it yields CSATLRPESYNEQFF.

This clonotype was observed many times. The chain employs TRBV6-2 or TRBV6-3 and TRBJ2-3, with D perhaps TRBD1 or TRBD2 (6 bases each). The V and J ends lost 6 bases and 2 bases respectively, with 9 bases between them. This CDR3 is built from 13 residues. The germline gives CDR1 MNHEY, CDR2 SVGEGT. This CDR3 is CASRAGHTDTQYF. CDR3 nucleotide sequence: TGTGCCAGCAGGGCGGGACACACAGATACGCAGTATTTT.

This clonotype was found a few times. V usage is TRBV19 and J usage is TRBJ2-5; a possible D gene is TRBD2 (5 bases). The germline gives CDR1 LNHDA, CDR2 SQIVND (reference sequence). Trimming pared 6 bases from V and 5 bases from J, leaving 13 bases between. This CDR3 has 13 residues. Here the CDR3 DNA reads TGTGCCAGTAGGAACCCGGGGTATGAGACCCAGTACTTC. It translates to CASRNPGYETQYF.

This clonotype has a handful of counts. Likely a read error: the CDR3 ends without its conserved phenylalanine or tryptophan. The chain combines TRBV7-6 with TRBJ2-7; TRBD2 matches 13 bases. The CDR3 spans 15 residues. CDR1 is SGHVS and CDR2 is FNYEAQ in the germline V gene. Trimming removed 5 bases from V and 4 bases from J; junction bases left unmatched: 5. The CDR3 nucleotides are TGTGCCAGCAGCCACTGGACTAGCGGGAGTTACGAGCAGTACCTC. Protein sequence: CASSHWTSGSYEQYL.

This clonotype was found a few times. V is TRBV6-1 and J is TRBJ2-1, with 9 bases that match TRBD2. The CDR3 is 16 residues long. The V gene end was trimmed by 5 bases and the J gene end by 3 bases; junction bases not matched to a gene: 8. CDR1 and CDR2 (germline): MNHNS, SASEGT. The CDR3 here is CASSPIAGGLYNEQFF. CDR3 in DNA: TGTGCCAGCAGTCCCATCGCGGGAGGGCTCTACAATGAGCAGTTCTTC.

This clonotype was counted between two and nine times. The chain links TRBV19 to TRBJ2-7; 7 bases fit TRBD1. There are 14 residues in the CDR3. Per the germline V gene, CDR1 is LNHDA and CDR2 is SQIVND (reference sequence). Germline trimming cut 5 bases from V and 6 bases from J; bases unmatched to any gene: 10. CDR3 sequence (DNA): TGTGCCAGTAGTGCCTTGACAGGGATGGGCGAGCAGTACTTC. This gives the protein CASSALTGMGEQYF. Drawing the rest from reference TRBV19 and TRBJ2-7, the complete variable domain is DGGITQSPKYLFRKEGQNVTLSCEQNLNHDAMYWYRQDPGQGLRLIYYSQIVNDFQKGDIAEGYSVSREKKESFPLTVTSAQKNPTAFYLCASSALTGMGEQYFGPGTRLTVT.

This clonotype was recorded a few times. With a much larger clone just one base away, this may be a read error. The chain has TRBV7-9 and TRBJ2-7; 7 nucleotides align to TRBD1. The CDR3 runs 18 residues. Germline loops: CDR1 SEHNR, CDR2 FQNEAQ (reference sequence). The CDR3 reads CASSSTRPDRVGTYGQYF. The CDR3 DNA reads as TGTGCCAGCAGCTCGACCCGACCCGACAGGGTCGGAACTTACGGGCAGTACTTC.

The V and J genes are TRBV28 and TRBJ1-1; unclear D gene. Germline V lookup: CDR1 MDHEN, CDR2 SYDVKM. This CDR3 comprises 13 residues. The germline V and J ends were trimmed by 3 bases and 4 bases, with 9 bases remaining between them. Here the CDR3 DNA reads TGTGCCAGCAGTTTGGCCACCCTCACTGAAGCTTTCTTT. It specifies CASSLATLTEAFF.

In this sample, this clonotype turned up a few times. The genes are TRBV7-9 and TRBJ2-3; maybe TRBD2 (5 bases). There are 15 residues in the CDR3. Germline loops: CDR1 SEHNR, CDR2 FQNEAQ (reference sequence). The V end lost 4 bases, the J end lost 0 bases, and 11 bases lay between the germline ends. In DNA form, the CDR3 reads TGTGCCAGCAGCTCAGCGGTAGGGAGCACAGATACGCAGTATTTT. Protein: CASSSAVGSTDTQYF.